This is a list of T cell receptor beta chains from one sample in a study of CD8 T cell repertoires and HIV-1 epitope variants. These receptors lack a known antigen. Sequenced by immunoSEQ multiplex PCR; TCRdb stores in-frame clones only, minus some. The repertoire includes thousands of clones, about 67% of them detected once, and about 40% sits in the top ten. Input material: cultured CD8+ T cells derived from PBMCs. The receptors come from a male donor with HIV. The CDR3 runs from the conserved cysteine through the conserved F or W. Fields, in order: clone size, CDR3 length, V gene, J gene, D gene, CDR3 DNA, CDR3 protein. The D gene is left open where the match is weak. Part of the rows lack a size; the others show once, few, many or a class for expanded clones.

size: few
length: 16
V: TRBV7-6
J: TRBJ1-2
D: TRBD1
DNA: TGTGCCAGCAGCCCGGGGACAGGGCTGAATTCTTATGGCTACACCTTC
CDR3: CASSPGTGLNSYGYTF

size: NA
length: 12
V: TRBV5-6
J: TRBJ2-7
D: NA
DNA: TGTGCCAGCAGCCTCCTATCAGGCGAGCAGTACTTC
CDR3: CASSLLSGEQYF

size: NA
length: 13
V: TRBV5-4
J: TRBJ1-2
D: NA
DNA: TGTGCCAGCAGTCTGGGGGTACAGCTTGGCTACACCTTC
CDR3: CASSLGVQLGYTF

size: few
length: 15
V: TRBV4-1
J: TRBJ1-5
D: NA
DNA: TGCGCCAGCAGCCCAGATGGGGGAAGCAATCAGCCCCAGCATTTT
CDR3: CASSPDGGSNQPQHF

size: few
length: 15
V: TRBV5-4
J: TRBJ1-1
D: TRBD1
DNA: TGTGCCAGCAGCTCCGGACAGGGCCAGAACACTGAAGCTTTCTTT
CDR3: CASSSGQGQNTEAFF

size: few
length: 15
V: TRBV6-5
J: TRBJ1-1
D: NA
DNA: TGTGCCAGCAGTTACTCGGACAGTTCGGTCACTGAAGCTTTCTTT
CDR3: CASSYSDSSVTEAFF

size: once
length: 15
V: TRBV11-1
J: TRBJ1-1
D: NA
DNA: TGTGCCAGCAGCTTAGCGCGCGGAGAAGGCACTGAAGCTTTCTTT
CDR3: CASSLARGEGTEAFF

size: NA
length: 16
V: TRBV28
J: TRBJ2-7
D: NA
DNA: TGTGCCAGCAGTGTATCCTCCGGGACGGTGTCCTACGAGCAGTACTTC
CDR3: CASSVSSGTVSYEQYF

size: NA
length: 15
V: TRBV4-3
J: TRBJ2-2
D: TRBD1
DNA: TGCGCCAGCAGCCCCGGGACAGGGGACACCGGGGAGCTGTTTTTT
CDR3: CASSPGTGDTGELFF

size: NA
length: 17
V: TRBV7-2
J: TRBJ1-1
D: NA
DNA: TGTGCCAGCAGCTTACACGGTCCGGGGGCGGGTGACACTGAAGCTTTCTTT
CDR3: CASSLHGPGAGDTEAFF

size: NA
length: 13
V: TRBV19
J: TRBJ1-2
D: TRBD1
DNA: TGTGCCAGTAGCCAGGGGGCAGGCTATGGCTACACCTTC
CDR3: CASSQGAGYGYTF

size: NA
length: 13
V: TRBV6-5
J: TRBJ1-2
D: NA
DNA: TGTGCCAGCAGTTTTTCGACGGTAGATGGCTACACCTTC
CDR3: CASSFSTVDGYTF

size: NA
length: 15
V: TRBV27
J: TRBJ1-1
D: NA
DNA: TGTGCCAGCAGTTTAACCATCGGGGTAGGGACTGAAGCTTTCTTT
CDR3: CASSLTIGVGTEAFF

size: NA
length: 16
V: TRBV6-6
J: TRBJ2-7
D: NA
DNA: TGTGCCAGCAGATCGGACCGGGACCTGGTGGTCTACGAGCAGTACTTC
CDR3: CASRSDRDLVVYEQYF